This T cell receptor beta chain was recovered during a study of blood T cell repertoires in COVID-19. Repertoires were generated with immunoSEQ multiplex PCR, while TCRdb's copy carries only in-frame clones and drops some. The sample lists 150,000 to 200,000 clones, around 77% seen once, with about 3% in the top ten. CDR3 length: 15 amino acids. V lost 4 bases and J 3 bases, leaving 13 bases between the germline ends. Germline V gene data show CDR1 as LGHNA and CDR2 as YNFKEQ. This clone has more than one count but fewer than ten. J is TRBJ2-1 and V is TRBV4-2; D is perhaps TRBD1 (5 bases). The sequenced material came from peripheral blood. The TCR sequence derives from a man in his 70s with acute or convalescent COVID-19. CDR3 amino acids: CASSPEGVDYNEQFF. The CDR3 DNA sequence: TGTGCCAGCAGCCCGGAAGGGGTGGACTACAATGAGCAGTTCTTC.